What follows are 8 T cell receptor beta chains derived from one specimen sequenced in a study of graft-versus-host responses after intestinal transplantation. No antigen is known for these receptors. Sequencing was performed with immunoSEQ multiplex PCR; in TCRdb, only in-frame clones are kept and a portion is missing. The table shows approximately 70,000 clones, with over 70% occurring only once. Here the sequenced sample was unstimulated CD4+ T cells sorted from spleen or lymph node cells, taken before transplant. Receptors were obtained from a human donor who was the organ donor for an intestinal transplant.

This chain connects TRBV6-6 to TRBJ2-3; 10 positions agree with TRBD2. The CDR3 covers 15 residues. After removal of 4 bases from V and 2 bases from J, the junction contained 3 bases not matched to a gene. The V gene's germline CDR1 is MNHNY and CDR2 SVGAGI (reference sequence). CDR3 DNA: TGTGCCAGCAGTTTAAGCGGGGGGGCCACAGATACGCAGTATTTT. Translating it yields CASSLSGGATDTQYF.

The genes are TRBV19 and TRBJ2-2, with D possibly TRBD2 on 5 matching bases. The CDR3 loop spans 13 amino acids. The germline CDR1 and CDR2 sequences are LNHDA and SQIVND (reference sequence). Trimming left V 10 bases short and J 1 base short, with 10 bases between. CDR3 bases: TGTGCCACCCGGGAAGAGAACACCGGGGAGCTGTTTTTT. It is translated as CATREENTGELFF.

J is TRBJ2-2 and V is TRBV19; 12 positions match TRBD2. Germline CDR1 is LNHDA and CDR2 is SQIVND (reference sequence). This CDR3 has 16 amino acids. Trimming cost V 3 bases and J 5 bases; bases outside gene matches: 4. The CDR3 coding sequence is TGTGCCAGTAGTATTCTAGCGGGGGGGCCAACCGGGGAGCTGTTTTTT. This codes for CASSILAGGPTGELFF.

The V and J genes are TRBV15 and TRBJ1-5; 9 bases match TRBD1. Losses at the gene ends were 1 base for V and 6 bases for J; bases not matched to a gene: 10. Germline V gene lookup returns CDR1 LNHNV and CDR2 YYDKDF (reference sequence). CDR3 length equals 17 residues. The CDR3 nucleotides read TGTGCCACCAGCAGAGTACCACCTACAGGGGGCAGTCAGCCCCAGCATTTT. It specifies CATSRVPPTGGSQPQHF.

The chain employs TRBV13 and TRBJ2-1; TRBD2 might be the D (6 bases). The CDR3 length is 16 residues. Germline V CDR1 and CDR2: PRHDT, FYEKMQ (reference sequence). Trimming pared 5 bases from V and 1 base from J, leaving 15 bases between. As DNA, the CDR3 is TGTGCCAGCAGCCACCGGACCGGGGGATCCTACAATGAGCAGTTCTTC. Amino acid sequence: CASSHRTGGSYNEQFF.

The chain combines TRBV21-1 with TRBJ2-7; the table calls TRBD1, which could not be checked here. TRBV21-1 is shown as a pseudogene. The CDR3 covers 15 residues. The CDR3 protein is CASSRHRGLGYEQYV. Here the CDR3 DNA reads TGTGCCAGCAGCAGACACAGGGGGCTCGGCTACGAGCAGTACGTC.

The sample holds one count of this clone. The gene calls are TRBV7-9 and TRBJ2-3; 7 bases are shared with TRBD2. CDR1 and CDR2 (germline): SEHNR, FQNEAQ (reference sequence). The V segment lost 4 bases and the J segment 3 bases; nucleotides outside the gene matches: 4. The CDR3 runs to 14 residues. The CDR3, as DNA: TGTGCCAGCAGCTCCTGGGGGGGGACAGATACGCAGTATTTT. Translating gives CASSSWGGTDTQYF.

The chain carries TRBV27 and TRBJ1-2; TRBD1 is a possible D gene (6 bases). Germline V gene lookup returns CDR1 MNHEY and CDR2 SMNVEV (reference sequence). V was clipped by 0 bases and J by 6 bases, with 20 bases between them. The CDR3 runs 17 residues. CDR3 bases: TGTGCCAGCAGTTTATCGAGGGCAGGGGCGTTCAGAGATGGCTACACCTTC. This encodes CASSLSRAGAFRDGYTF.